Listed here is a single T cell receptor (beta chain). This clone was picked up a small number of times. Its antigen is not yet known. Within one base of it there is no much larger clone, and no base qualities were kept. TCRbeta CDR3 regions were amplified from genomic DNA using the immunoSEQ Assay, a bias-controlled multiplex PCR. On the study's bioinformatics: The number of nucleated cells in each sample was estimated by amplification of reference gene primers within the assay. To quantify the absolute abundance of each unique TCRbeta CDR3 rearrangement, sequence reads were collapsed and filtered. For each sample, productive Simpson clonality was calculated as the square root of Simpson's diversity index over productive rearrangements. TCRdb retrieved this table from immuneACCESS and kept in-frame rearrangements only. Not all clones are present; in checked studies, unresolved V genes account for under half, and no reason is known for the remainder. Clone size and the V and J calls come from that table; the DNA yielded D and trimming. Present in this sample are roughly 120,000 clones, about four fifths of which were seen just once. Clones ranked in the top ten supply over 9% of the sample.

Each collaborating institution followed its own protocols to collect whole blood in K2EDTA tubes. For TCRbeta analysis, collaborators shipped samples in one of three forms: frozen whole blood, isolated PBMCs, or DNA extracted from either of those sample types. These data originate in a study of blood T cell repertoires in COVID-19 (dated by TCRdb to 2019 to 2021). Study-wide context: Samples covering the acute and convalescent phases of COVID-19 were provided by collaborators in the United States, Italy and Spain. The material from the prospective study consisted of cDNA or gDNA derived from T cells, B-cell-depleted T cells, or PBMCs. The dataset comprised deeply sampled blood TCRbeta repertoires from subjects exposed to, actively infected with, or recovered from COVID-19. The repertoires were released in a freely available public database meant as a resource for research on the immune response to SARS-CoV-2. The samples were drawn from the first 160 participants of the ongoing ImmuneRACE study and from more than 1,000 subjects provided by 6 global collaborators. Sample metadata almost always included a de-identified subject ID, COVID-19 status, age in years and sex. Where HLA class I and class II types were available, the types were taken from metadata supplied by the sample provider, not from assay-based typing. Summary of the overall study and its limitations: The quantity of clinical and demographic metadata differed by source and by participant and was supplied without curation.

Here V drops 5 bases and J drops 1 base, and the junction holds 5 bases not matched to any gene. The CDR3 measures 14 amino acids from cysteine to valine. The read is trimmed to its CDR3 DNA, 42 bases read in frame from base 1. CDR1 and CDR2, looked up from the germline V gene (reference sequence), are WNHNN and SYGVQD. The source of this sequence is a woman aged 60-75 years with acute or convalescent COVID-19. In this chain, TRBV10-1 is recombined with TRBJ2-7; TRBD1 aligns with 7 central bases. Specimen: peripheral blood. The nucleotide sequence reads TGCGCCAGCAGTAGTTGCAGGGGGTCCTACGAGCAGTACGTC. Its translation is CASSSCRGSYEQYV.